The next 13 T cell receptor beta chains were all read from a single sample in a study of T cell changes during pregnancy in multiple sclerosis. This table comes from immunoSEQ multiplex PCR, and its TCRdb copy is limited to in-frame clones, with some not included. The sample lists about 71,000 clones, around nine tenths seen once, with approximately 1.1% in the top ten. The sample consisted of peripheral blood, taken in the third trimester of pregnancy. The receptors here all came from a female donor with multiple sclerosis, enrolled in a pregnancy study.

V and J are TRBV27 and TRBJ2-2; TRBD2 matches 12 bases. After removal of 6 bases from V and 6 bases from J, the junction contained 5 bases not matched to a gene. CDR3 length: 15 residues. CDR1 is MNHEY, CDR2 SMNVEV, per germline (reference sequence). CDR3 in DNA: TGTGCCAGCAGGAGGACTAGCGGGATCCCCGGGGAGCTGTTTTTT. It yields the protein CASRRTSGIPGELFF.

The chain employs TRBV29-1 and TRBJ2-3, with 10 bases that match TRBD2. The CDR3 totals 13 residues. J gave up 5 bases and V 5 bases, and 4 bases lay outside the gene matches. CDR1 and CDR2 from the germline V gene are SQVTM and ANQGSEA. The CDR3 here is CSVPAGGVDTQYF. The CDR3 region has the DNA TGCAGCGTTCCAGCGGGAGGGGTAGATACGCAGTATTTT.

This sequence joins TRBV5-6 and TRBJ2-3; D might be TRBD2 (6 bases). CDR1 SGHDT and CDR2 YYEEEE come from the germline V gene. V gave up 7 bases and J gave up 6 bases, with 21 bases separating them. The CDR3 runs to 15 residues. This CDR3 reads CASRRDWGTPDTQYF. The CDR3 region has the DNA TGTGCCAGCCGGCGGGACTGGGGTACCCCGGATACGCAGTATTTT.

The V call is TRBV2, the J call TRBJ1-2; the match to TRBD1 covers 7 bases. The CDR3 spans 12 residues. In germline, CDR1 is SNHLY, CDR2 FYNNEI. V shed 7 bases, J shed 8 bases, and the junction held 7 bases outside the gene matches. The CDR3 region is CASTQTGQGYTF. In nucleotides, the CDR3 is TGTGCCAGCACCCAGACAGGGCAGGGCTACACCTTC.

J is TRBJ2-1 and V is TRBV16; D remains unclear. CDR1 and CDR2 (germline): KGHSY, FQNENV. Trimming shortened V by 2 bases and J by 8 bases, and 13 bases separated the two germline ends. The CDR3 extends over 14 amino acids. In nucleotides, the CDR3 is TGTGCCAGCAGCCAACGCTTCGGGTGGGATGAGCAGTTCTTC. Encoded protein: CASSQRFGWDEQFF.

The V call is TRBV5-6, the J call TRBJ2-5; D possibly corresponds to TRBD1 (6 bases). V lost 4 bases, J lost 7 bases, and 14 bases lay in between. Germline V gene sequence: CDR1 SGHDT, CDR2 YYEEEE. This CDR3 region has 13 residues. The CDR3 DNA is TGTGCCAGCAGCCCGCGGGTAGGGGGGACCCAGTACTTC. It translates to CASSPRVGGTQYF.

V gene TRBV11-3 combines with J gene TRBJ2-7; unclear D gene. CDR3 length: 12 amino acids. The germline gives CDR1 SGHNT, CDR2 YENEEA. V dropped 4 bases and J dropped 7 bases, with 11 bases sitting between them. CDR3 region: CASSSSPREQYF. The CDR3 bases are TGTGCCAGCAGCTCATCCCCTCGGGAGCAGTACTTC.

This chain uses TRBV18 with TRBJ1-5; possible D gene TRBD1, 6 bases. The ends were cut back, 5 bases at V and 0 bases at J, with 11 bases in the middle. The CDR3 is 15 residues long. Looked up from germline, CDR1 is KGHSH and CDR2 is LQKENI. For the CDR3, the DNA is TGTGCCAGCTCAGTAAACAGGGATAGCAATCAGCCCCAGCATTTT. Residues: CASSVNRDSNQPQHF. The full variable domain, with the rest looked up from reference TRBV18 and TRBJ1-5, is NAGVMQNPRHLVRRRGQEARLRCSPMKGHSHVYWYRQLPEEGLKFMVYLQKENIIDESGMPKERFSAEFPKEGPSILRIQQVVRGDSAAYFCASSVNRDSNQPQHFGDGTRLSIL.

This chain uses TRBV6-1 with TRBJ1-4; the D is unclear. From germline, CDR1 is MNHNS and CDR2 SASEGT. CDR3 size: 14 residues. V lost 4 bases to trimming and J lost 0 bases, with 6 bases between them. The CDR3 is CASSAGATNEKLFF. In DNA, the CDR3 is TGTGCCAGCAGTGCGGGAGCAACTAATGAAAAACTGTTTTTT.

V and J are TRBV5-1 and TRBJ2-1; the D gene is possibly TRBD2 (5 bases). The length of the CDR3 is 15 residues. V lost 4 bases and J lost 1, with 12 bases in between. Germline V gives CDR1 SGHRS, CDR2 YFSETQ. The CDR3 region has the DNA TGCGCCAGCAGCCCGGTAGCGACGTCCTACAATGAGCAGTTCTTC. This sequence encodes CASSPVATSYNEQFF. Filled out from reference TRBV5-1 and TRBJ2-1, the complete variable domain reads KAGVTQTPRYLIKTRGQQVTLSCSPISGHRSVSWYQQTPGQGLQFLFEYFSETQRNKGNFPGRFSGRQFSNSRSEMNVSTLELGDSALYLCASSPVATSYNEQFFGPGTRLTVL.

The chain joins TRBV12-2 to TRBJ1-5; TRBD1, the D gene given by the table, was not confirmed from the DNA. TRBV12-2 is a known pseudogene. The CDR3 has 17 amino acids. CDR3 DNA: TGTGCAAGTCGCTTAGTTGATGAGGGGGTAGGGAATCAGCCCCAGCATTTT. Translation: CASRLVDEGVGNQPQHF.

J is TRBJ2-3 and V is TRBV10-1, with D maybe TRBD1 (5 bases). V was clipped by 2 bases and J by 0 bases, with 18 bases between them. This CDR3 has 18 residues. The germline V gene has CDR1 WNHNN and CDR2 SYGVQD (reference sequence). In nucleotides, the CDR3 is TGCGCCAGCAGTGAGCAGGTTCCTCCTGGACAAAGCACAGATACGCAGTATTTT. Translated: CASSEQVPPGQSTDTQYF.

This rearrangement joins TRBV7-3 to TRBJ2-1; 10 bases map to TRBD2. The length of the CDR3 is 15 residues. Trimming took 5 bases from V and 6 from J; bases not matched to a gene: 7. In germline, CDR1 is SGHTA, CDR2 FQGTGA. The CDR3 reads CASSPGTSVGNEQFF. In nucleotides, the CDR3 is TGTGCCAGCAGCCCGGGGACTAGCGTAGGCAATGAGCAGTTCTTC.